This T cell receptor beta chain is from a study of T cell responses to AZD1222 COVID-19 vaccine. Study-wide results and caveats: Spike-specific TCR repertoires showed rising breadth and depth after two AZD1222 doses. The study reported that nearly half of spike-specific TCRs target unmutated variant regions. AZD1222 recipients seropositive at baseline numbered only 6 or 7.

Germline V gene sequence: CDR1 SNHLY, CDR2 FYNNEI. This CDR3 comprises 14 residues. Deletions cut 2 bases from V and 6 bases from J, with 14 bases between. As concerns this clone: Its antigen is unknown.

The repertoire was sequenced with immunoSEQ multiplex PCR; TCRdb's copy has only in-frame clones and lacks some. The table has more than 75,000 clones, approximately 83% seen once. J is TRBJ2-7 and V is TRBV2, with D possibly being TRBD1 or TRBD2 (5 bases each). The specimen comprised peripheral blood, sampled 28 days after the second AZD1222 dose. The TCR sequence derives from an adult who received the AZD1222 COVID-19 vaccine. The CDR3 is CASSESRGPLEQYF. The CDR3 region has the DNA TGTGCCAGCAGTGAAAGTAGGGGACCTCTCGAGCAGTACTTC.